The rows below give T cell receptor beta chains drawn from one sample of a study of OX40 agonist ivuxolimab in advanced cancers. Clones were sequenced by immunoSEQ multiplex PCR, and TCRdb holds only the in-frame ones, with some missing. Counted here are over 55,000 clones, 80% to 95% occurring once; the ten biggest clones make up approximately 2.2%. The sequencing used CD4+ or CD8+ T cells sorted from blood, collected in a trial of the OX40 agonist ivuxolimab. Receptors were obtained from an adult with an advanced solid tumor such as melanoma, head and neck, liver or kidney cancer. Both conserved end residues are part of each CDR3. Fields, in order: D gene, V gene, clone size, J gene, CDR3 DNA, CDR3 protein. The D gene is left open where the match is weak. Clone size, where shown, is once, few, many, or a class for clones that have expanded.

>NA|TRBV4-2|NA|TRBJ2-3
TGTGCCAGCAGCCAGGCCCTAGGAGGGACAGATACGCAGTATTTT
CASSQALGGTDTQYF
>NA|TRBV2|once|TRBJ2-2
TGTGCCAGCAGAGAGGCCAGGAGAGACGGGGAGCTGTTTTTT
CASREARRDGELFF
>TRBD2|TRBV29-1|NA|TRBJ2-1
TGCAGCGCACTTCCACCGGGACTAGGGAGTGAGCAGTTCTTC
CSALPPGLGSEQFF
>TRBD2|TRBV5-1|NA|TRBJ2-3
TGCGCCAGCCGACGGGCGGGGGAGGCAGATACGCAGTATTTT
CASRRAGEADTQYF
>NA|TRBV10-1|NA|TRBJ2-1
TGCGCCAGCAGTGAGTCGGTCCCCGGGCATGAGCAGTTCTTC
CASSESVPGHEQFF
>NA|TRBV14|NA|TRBJ2-5
TGTGCCAGCAGCCGAGACGGTTACGAGACCCAGTACTTC
CASSRDGYETQYF
>NA|TRBV4-1|few|TRBJ1-2
TGCGCCAGCAGCCAAGATATGAGGGAGGGCTACACCTTC
CASSQDMREGYTF
>TRBD2|TRBV27|NA|TRBJ2-7
TGTGCCAGCAGTTTTGGGACTAGCGGGAGAACTATGTTC
CASSFGTSGRTMF
>NA|TRBV2|NA|TRBJ2-2
TGTGCCAGCAGGACTGGACAGTCTTCCACCGGGGAGCTGTTTTTT
CASRTGQSSTGELFF
>TRBD2|TRBV7-2|NA|TRBJ2-7
TGTGCCAGCAGCTTAGACCCTAGCGGTCTCTCCTACGAGCAGTACTTC
CASSLDPSGLSYEQYF
>NA|TRBV11-3|NA|TRBJ2-7
TGTGCCAGCAGCTTAGTAGGGCAGGTTCACTCCTACGAGCAGTACTTC
CASSLVGQVHSYEQYF
>TRBD2|TRBV27|NA|TRBJ2-1
TGTGCCAGCAGTTTATCTAGCGGGGGAAGAAATGAGCAGTTCTTC
CASSLSSGGRNEQFF
>TRBD2|TRBV29-1|NA|TRBJ2-7
TGCAGCGCCACGTTCGGGACTAGCGGGAGGGCCTCGTTGTACGAGCAGTACTTC
CSATFGTSGRASLYEQYF
>NA|TRBV6-5|NA|TRBJ2-2
TGTGCCAGCAGTCTCGGGGGCGAGGGCGGGGAGCTGTTTTTT
CASSLGGEGGELFF
>NA|TRBV7-3|NA|TRBJ1-6
TGTGCCAGCAGCTCAATAGGGGAGGGGAATTCACCCCTCCACTTT
CASSSIGEGNSPLHF
>NA|TRBV11-3|few|TRBJ2-5
TGTGCCAGCAGCCTCGGAGGGACCCAGTACTTC
CASSLGGTQYF
>TRBD1|TRBV7-9|NA|TRBJ1-2
TGTGCCAGCAGCCCCGGGACAGGGGGCGAGGATGGCTACACCTTC
CASSPGTGGEDGYTF
>NA|TRBV5-1|NA|TRBJ2-7
TGCGCCAGCAGCTTGGTGTCCGTTGGTGGTGGGGGGCAGTACTTC
CASSLVSVGGGGQYF
>NA|TRBV7-2|once|TRBJ2-3
TGTGCCAGCAGCTTAAACCCCCCCCAGGGTACGCAGTATTTT
CASSLNPPQGTQYF
>NA|TRBV4-1|NA|TRBJ1-2
TGCGCCAGCAGCCCCGGCCGAACGTATGGCTACACCTTC
CASSPGRTYGYTF
>NA|TRBV29-1|NA|TRBJ2-3
TGCAGCGTTGGCGGGATGGGCACAGATACGCAGTATTTT
CSVGGMGTDTQYF
>TRBD2|TRBV7-9|NA|TRBJ2-7
TGTGCCAGCAGCAGTAGCGGGGGGGCCGCCCGGTCTAGCGAGCAGTACTTC
CASSSSGGAARSSEQYF
>NA|TRBV6-5|NA|TRBJ2-3
TGTGCCGTGGGGCGCCTAGGGAGCACAGATACGCAGTATTTT
CAVGRLGSTDTQYF
>NA|TRBV14|NA|TRBJ2-2
TGTGCCAGCAGCCAATGGGGGCCCGGGGAGCTGTTTTTT
CASSQWGPGELFF
>NA|TRBV6-6|NA|TRBJ1-5
TGTGCCAGCAGTGCCCGGGACAGCAATCAGCCCCAGCATTTT
CASSARDSNQPQHF
>TRBD2|TRBV15|NA|TRBJ2-3
TGTGCCACCAGCACCCCGGGGCTAGCGGGATCGTATACGCAGTATTTT
CATSTPGLAGSYTQYF
>NA|TRBV10-3|NA|TRBJ1-1
TGTGCCATCAGTGAGTCTGAGGGGAACACTGAAGCTTTCTTT
CAISESEGNTEAFF
>NA|TRBV10-3|NA|TRBJ2-7
TGTGCCATCAGTGAGAACAGGGAGGCCTACGAGCAGTACTTC
CAISENREAYEQYF
>NA|TRBV10-1|NA|TRBJ2-7
TGCGCCAGCAGGGACGTTTGCTCCTACGAGCAGTACTTC
CASRDVCSYEQYF
>NA|TRBV21-1|NA|TRBJ2-7
TGTGCCAGCCTGGGGCACGAGCAGTACTTC
CASLGHEQYF
>NA|TRBV5-1|NA|TRBJ2-2
TGCGCCAGCGGGCCGCAGGGAACCGGGGAGCTGTTTTTT
CASGPQGTGELFF
>NA|TRBV6-6|NA|TRBJ1-3
TGTGCCAGCAGGGGGGGATTGTCCTCTGGAAACACCATATATTTT
CASRGGLSSGNTIYF
>NA|TRBV23-1|NA|TRBJ2-7
TGCGCCAGCAGGGCCTTCTACGAGCAGTACTTC
CASRAFYEQYF
>TRBD1|TRBV7-2|NA|TRBJ1-2
TGTGCCAGCAGCCCACCAAGCGGACAGGTCCGGGGCTACACCTTC
CASSPPSGQVRGYTF